A single T cell receptor (beta chain) is shown here with its context. Its antigen remains undetermined. Base qualities are not at hand, and no much larger clone is one base apart. The data were obtained in a study of blood T cell repertoires in COVID-19 (dated by TCRdb to the early 2020s). Turning to the overall study: The collaborator samples originated in the United States, Italy and Spain and spanned the acute and convalescent phases of COVID-19. HLA class I and class II types, where available, came from metadata supplied by the sample provider rather than from assay-based typing. The prospective study material was composed of cDNA or gDNA derived from T cells, B-cell-depleted T cells, or PBMCs. The samples were drawn from two sources: the first 160 participants of the ongoing ImmuneRACE study, and fewer than 1,500 subjects contributed by 6 global collaborators. The repertoires were made available in a free public database intended to serve as a resource for research on the immune response to SARS-CoV-2. The dataset comprised deeply sampled blood TCRbeta repertoires from subjects exposed to, actively infected with, or recovered from COVID-19. Sample metadata almost always included a de-identified subject ID, COVID-19 status, age in years and sex.

Inclusive of the bounding cysteine and phenylalanine, the CDR3 is 14 residues long. Of all the DNA, just the CDR3 is kept, 42 bases in frame from base 1. The germline ends are 10 bases apart after V is trimmed by 1 base and J by 7 bases. According to the germline V gene (reference sequence), CDR1 reads SEHNR and CDR2 reads FQNEAQ. TCRbeta CDR3 regions were amplified from genomic DNA by means of the immunoSEQ Assay, a bias-controlled multiplex PCR. For the original study's pipeline: The number of nucleated cells in each sample was estimated by amplification of reference gene primers within the assay. Sequence reads were collapsed and filtered to measure the absolute abundance of every unique TCRbeta CDR3 rearrangement. For each sample, productive Simpson clonality was calculated by taking the square root of Simpson's diversity index across productive rearrangements. TCRdb took this table from immuneACCESS and kept in-frame rearrangements with V and J called. Such tables lack part of the clones; where checked against another copy, unresolved V genes explain under half of the gap, and the rest is unexplained. The DNA was the basis for D and trimming; V, J and clone size are from that table. The sample table lists 180,000 or so clones, approximately 81% of them with a count of one. In total, the top ten clones hold 18% of the sample.

One collaborating source in Seattle enrolled patients while the patients were actively infected and followed the patients over time throughout the course of disease. Each collaborating institution followed its own protocols to collect whole blood in K2EDTA tubes. For TCRbeta analysis, collaborator samples were shipped as frozen whole blood, as isolated PBMCs, or as DNA extracted from either sample type. Summary of the overall study and its limitations: The amount of clinical and demographic metadata varied by source and participant and was provided uncurated.

Sequences were obtained from peripheral blood. This TCR came from a person between 65 and 80 years old with COVID-19, enrolled during active disease. The rearrangement combines TRBV7-9 with TRBJ2-2; TRBD1 is a weak D gene call, 5 bases matching. The DNA sequence reads TGTGCCAGCAGCTTAGGGGGCGCGGTCGGGGAGCTGTTTTTT. Its amino acids are CASSLGGAVGELFF.